Listed below are T cell receptor beta chains from one sample, sequenced in a study of T cell clusters in autoimmune cytopenias. From the multiplex PCR reads, TCRdb lists one entry per CDR3 protein and no DNA. Here the sample table reports around 10,000 distinct CDR3 sequences. Source material: peripheral blood. Receptors originate from a human donor with an autoimmune cytopenia or autoimmune hepatitis (not recorded which). Each CDR3 is given with its conserved first and last residue. Expanded clones are given a class, and other clones once, few, many or no size at all.

>TRBJ2-1|-|TRBV19
CVNHGTSGHYEQFF
>TRBJ2-3|-|TRBV19
CASTSGEGTDTQYF
>TRBJ2-5|medium-sized|TRBV12-3/TRBV12-4
CASSLARHSPEYF
>TRBJ1-1|-|TRBV6-5
CASSYSNSANTEAFF
>TRBJ1-2|-|TRBV6-1
CASSEAFTFGQGVYGYTF
>TRBJ1-5|-|TRBV6-5
CASSYRQSNQPQHF
>TRBJ1-4|medium-sized|TRBV19
CASRMRTGKVKLFF
>TRBJ1-4|-|TRBV6-4
CASSETPAQRLFF
>TRBJ1-6|-|TRBV27
CASSSSRAAASPLHF
>TRBJ1-5|medium-sized|TRBV27
CASTTGGQPQHF
>TRBJ1-2|-|TRBV10-3
CAITTGGIDGYTF
>TRBJ2-7|-|TRBV27
CASSSILGLAAYEQYF
>TRBJ2-7|-|TRBV7-2
CASSQVRQYSYEQYF
>TRBJ2-7|-|TRBV20-1
CSAPGTSGSISYEQYF
>TRBJ1-4|-|TRBV19
CASTTGAEEKLFF
>TRBJ2-2|medium-sized|TRBV27
CASSALVTTGELFF
>TRBJ2-2|medium-sized|TRBV19
CASIPPARENTGELFF
>TRBJ2-1|medium-sized|TRBV5-5
CASRWTSGSNEQFF
>TRBJ1-2|medium-sized|TRBV14
CASSPRSSAPRYTF
>TRBJ1-2|-|TRBV20-1
CSARDTGGIGYTF
>TRBJ1-1|-|TRBV24-1
CATSSGTEAFF
>TRBJ2-7|-|TRBV5-6
CASSGRDSYEQYF
>TRBJ1-4|medium-sized|TRBV19
CASSPTGLSSEKLFF
>TRBJ2-3|-|TRBV27
CASMGYGFTDTQYF
>TRBJ2-2|-|TRBV7-6
CASSLVAGGITGELFF
>TRBJ2-5|-|TRBV19
CASSIGGTAQETQYF
>TRBJ2-5|medium-sized|TRBV19
CASSAGTGAVGEETQYF
>TRBJ1-3|medium-sized|TRBV30
CAWAGPGNTIYF
>TRBJ2-2|medium-sized|TRBV19
CASRRQDPGAGELFF
>TRBJ1-2|-|TRBV7-2
CASSGPGGYGYTF
>TRBJ2-7|-|TRBV5-4
CASRRTSGSYEQYF
>TRBJ1-5|-|TRBV18
CASSPDRDQPQHF
>TRBJ1-6|medium-sized|TRBV12-3/TRBV12-4
CASSWTGGINSPLHF
>TRBJ2-2|medium-sized|TRBV27
CASSPPLSNTGELFF
>TRBJ1-1|medium-sized|TRBV12-3/TRBV12-4
CASSLMNTEAFF
>TRBJ2-7|-|TRBV12-3/TRBV12-4
CASSNQGVAHVYEQYF
>TRBJ2-2|medium-sized|TRBV5-5
CASKGRVDTGELFF
>TRBJ2-2|-|TRBV12-3/TRBV12-4
CATLRLENTGELFF
>TRBJ2-7|medium-sized|TRBV12-3/TRBV12-4
CASSFGRQGMNEQYF
>TRBJ2-1|medium-sized|TRBV19
CASSMRKGGKDEQFF
>TRBJ2-2|medium-sized|TRBV27
CASSLSRTFPGELFF
>TRBJ2-1|-|TRBV15
CATSSLGGEQFF
>TRBJ2-1|medium-sized|TRBV19
CASSGGPYNEQFF
>TRBJ2-3|-|TRBV18
CASSPGGAPQYF
>TRBJ1-5|medium-sized|TRBV18
CASSATGVNQPQHF
>TRBJ1-1|-|TRBV19
CASSIRDRPRTEAFF
>TRBJ2-1|medium-sized|TRBV5-4
CASSGLPSDEQFF
>TRBJ2-1|-|TRBV30
CAWSVRGTPYNEHFF
>TRBJ2-1|medium-sized|TRBV27
CASSHLAGEPYNEQFF
>TRBJ1-1|-|TRBV19
CASSIGGAEAFF
>TRBJ2-7|-|TRBV7-6
CASSLGVDGFGGEQYF
>TRBJ2-7|-|TRBV6-4
CASSSQFSKHYEQYF
>TRBJ2-5|-|TRBV18
CASSRQGVGEETQYF
>TRBJ2-7|medium-sized|TRBV6-5
CASVASGLREQYF
>TRBJ2-5|-|TRBV30
CAWGPAAGLRETQYF
>TRBJ1-5|medium-sized|TRBV6-5
CASRRTGLDNQPQHF